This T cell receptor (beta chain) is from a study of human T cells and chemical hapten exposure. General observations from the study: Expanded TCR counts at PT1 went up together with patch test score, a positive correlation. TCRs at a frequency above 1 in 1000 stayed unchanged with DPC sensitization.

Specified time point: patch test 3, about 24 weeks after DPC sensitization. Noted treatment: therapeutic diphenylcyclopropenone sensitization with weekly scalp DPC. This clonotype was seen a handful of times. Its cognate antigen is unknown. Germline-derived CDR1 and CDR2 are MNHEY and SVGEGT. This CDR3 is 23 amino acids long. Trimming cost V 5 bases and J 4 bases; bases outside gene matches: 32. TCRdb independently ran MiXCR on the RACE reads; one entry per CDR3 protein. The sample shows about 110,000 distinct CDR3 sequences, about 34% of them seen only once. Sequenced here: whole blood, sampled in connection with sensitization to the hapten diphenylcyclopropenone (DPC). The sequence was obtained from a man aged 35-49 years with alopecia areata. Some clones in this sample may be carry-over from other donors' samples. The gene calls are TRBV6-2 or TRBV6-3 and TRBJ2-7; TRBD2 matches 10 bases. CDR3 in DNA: TGTGCCAGCAGTCCACCCGGTTCTGAGGCGACAGGGCACGATAGCGGGAGGCCTTACGAGCAGTACTTC. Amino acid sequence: CASSPPGSEATGHDSGRPYEQYF.